The clone carrying this T cell receptor (beta chain) occurred a few times. The sample belongs to a study of blood T cells in healthy people across ages. A second about 6 to 12 cycle PCR used barcoded and J-beta primers. Template switching added a 12-random-nucleotide identifier to every cDNA molecule. All samples yielded 2.5 million or more CDR3-containing paired-end reads. TCRdb used MiXCR to reprocess the 5' RACE reads, holding one entry per CDR3 protein. The sample has 500,000 to 550,000 distinct CDR3 sequences, 20% to 30% seen once; the top ten hold just over 8.5%. CDR3 length: 14 amino acids. From germline, CDR1 is ENHRY and CDR2 SYGVKD. Trimming at V came to 6 bases and at J to 3 bases, leaving 8 bases not matched to a gene. A further study also used this sample, focusing on T cells of mothers and their children. Turning to that study: Among related mother-child pairs, overlap was slightly higher than in unrelated pairs, though not significantly.

V gene TRBV10-3 combines with J gene TRBJ2-7, with 7 nucleotides matching TRBD1. This sequence was found in a boy younger than 18 in good health. What was sequenced was blood. The CDR3 DNA sequence: TGTGCCATCAGGAACGGACAGGCCCTCTACGAGCAGTACTTC. It encodes CAIRNGQALYEQYF.